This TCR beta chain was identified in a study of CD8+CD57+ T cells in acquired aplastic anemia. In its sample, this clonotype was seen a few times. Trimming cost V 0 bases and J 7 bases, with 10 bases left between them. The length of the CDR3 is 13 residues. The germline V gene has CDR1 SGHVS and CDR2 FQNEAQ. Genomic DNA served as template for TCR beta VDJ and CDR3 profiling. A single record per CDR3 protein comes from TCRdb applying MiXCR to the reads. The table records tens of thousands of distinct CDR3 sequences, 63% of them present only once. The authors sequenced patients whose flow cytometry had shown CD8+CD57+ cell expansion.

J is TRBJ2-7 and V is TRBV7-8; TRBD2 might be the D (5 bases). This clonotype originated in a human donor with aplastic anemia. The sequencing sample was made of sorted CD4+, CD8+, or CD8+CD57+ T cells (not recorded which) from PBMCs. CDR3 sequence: CASSLAGSGEQYF. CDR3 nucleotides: TGTGCCAGCAGCTTAGCTGGATCGGGGGAGCAGTACTTC.